The 24 T cell receptor beta chains below all came from one sample that was sequenced in a study of T cells in Graves' hyperthyroidism and ophthalmopathy. Amplified regions were TCR beta CDR3 sequences from RNA transcripts. Primed by the HTBI set, a first-round RT-PCR was run on the TCR CDR3. In TCRdb, the multiplex PCR reads were re-called with MiXCR into one record per CDR3 protein. The sample holds almost 500,000 distinct CDR3 sequences, about 22% seen once. Material for sequencing was blood. The source is an older woman with Graves' ophthalmopathy.

The table lists this clonotype with many counts. The rearrangement uses TRBV28 and TRBJ2-7, with TRBD2 identical over 10 bases. The CDR3 totals 15 residues. The germline gives CDR1 MDHEN, CDR2 SYDVKM. V dropped 5 bases and J dropped 1; count of bases not matched to a gene: 5. The CDR3 sequence is CASSHTAGGSYEQYF. The CDR3 coding sequence is TGTGCCAGCAGTCATACAGCGGGAGGGTCCTACGAGCAGTACTTC.

This clonotype appeared many times. The CDR3 coding sequence is TGTGCCAGCAGTTTACGCGGGAGGGTTACCTACGAGCAGTACTTC. Its protein product is CASSLRGRVTYEQYF. The chain recombines TRBV12-3 or TRBV12-4 with TRBJ2-7; TRBD2 matches 9 bases. V shed 2 bases, J shed 2 bases, and the junction held 4 bases outside the gene matches. The CDR3 runs to 15 residues.

The chain has TRBV15 and TRBJ2-5; no firm D call. Germline V gene lookup returns CDR1 LNHNV and CDR2 YYDKDF (reference sequence). V dropped 1 base and J dropped 1 base, with 7 bases sitting between them. The CDR3 spans 14 residues. CDR3 bases: TGTGCCACCAGCAGAGGACGGTCCCAAGAGACCCAGTACTTC. It codes for CATSRGRSQETQYF.

This clonotype was counted only a few times. The CDR3 region has the DNA TGTGCCAGCAGTGCCGGGACTGTGACCTACGAGCAGTACTTC. Translated, it gives CASSAGTVTYEQYF. The chain combines TRBV28 with TRBJ2-7, with a tentative D call TRBD2 (6 bases). This CDR3 has 14 residues. Germline V gene data show CDR1 as MDHEN and CDR2 as SYDVKM. V gave up 5 bases and J gave up 2 bases, with 13 bases separating them. Filled out from reference TRBV28 and TRBJ2-7, the complete variable domain reads DVKVTQSSRYLVKRTGEKVFLECVQDMDHENMFWYRQDPGLGLRLIYFSYDVKMKEKGDIPEGYSVSREKKERFSLILESASTNQTSMYLCASSAGTVTYEQYFGPGTRLTVT.

As regards this clonotype: At one boundary the junction diverges from the germline segment, which might be a read error. This sequence joins TRBV28 and TRBJ2-7; TRBD1 aligns across 12 bases. The CDR3 runs to 14 residues. The germline CDR1 and CDR2 sequences are MDHEN and SYDVKM. For the CDR3, the DNA is TGTGCCAGCATGTCGGGGACAGGGGGCGGAGAGCGGTACTTC. Its translation is CASMSGTGGGERYF.

The gene calls are TRBV20-1 and TRBJ2-3; D possibly corresponds to TRBD2 (6 bases). The germline CDR1 and CDR2 sequences are DFQATT and SNEGSKA (reference sequence). Trimming removed 3 bases at V and 0 bases at J, with 10 bases between. The CDR3 extends over 14 amino acids. The CDR3 sequence is CSASGSKSTDTQYF. In DNA, the CDR3 is TGCAGTGCTAGCGGGAGCAAAAGCACAGATACGCAGTATTTT.

The gene calls are TRBV2 and TRBJ2-7, with 7 positions matching TRBD1. CDR3 size: 15 residues. Trimming cost V 6 bases and J 2 bases; bases outside gene matches: 10. Germline-derived CDR1 and CDR2 are SNHLY and FYNNEI. CDR3 in amino acids: CASSLQTGPTYEQYF. CDR3 DNA: TGTGCCAGCAGCCTACAGACAGGGCCTACCTACGAGCAGTACTTC.

This clonotype came up a few times. The V and J genes are TRBV6-5 and TRBJ2-7; 11 positions match TRBD2. With 2 bases clipped from V and 7 bases from J, the junction kept 13 bases outside the gene matches. The CDR3 contains 17 residues. CDR1 is MNHEY and CDR2 is SVGAGI in the germline V gene. The CDR3 nucleotides read TGTGCCAGCAGTTACGGGACTAGCGGCGGGAGAGAAAGGGAGCAGTACTTC. Translation: CASSYGTSGGREREQYF.

This clonotype came up many times. The rearrangement links TRBV27 to TRBJ1-4; TRBD1 is a possible D gene (5 bases). V lost 6 bases, J lost 0 bases, and 11 bases lay in between. From germline, CDR1 is MNHEY and CDR2 SMNVEV (reference sequence). CDR3 size: 15 residues. This chain's CDR3 is CASRGHGATNEKLFF. CDR3 in DNA: TGTGCCAGCAGAGGACACGGTGCAACTAATGAAAAACTGTTTTTT.

This clonotype was observed many times. The chain employs TRBV12-3 or TRBV12-4 and TRBJ2-5; D not certain. The CDR3 is 14 amino acids. The V end lost 3 bases, the J end lost 2 bases, and 10 bases lay between the germline ends. The CDR3 sequence: CASSFSSGQETQYF. Written as DNA, the CDR3 is TGTGCCAGCAGTTTTTCTTCCGGACAAGAGACCCAGTACTTC.

The V gene is TRBV2, the J gene TRBJ1-6; no clear D gene. The CDR3 runs 15 residues. Germline V gene sequence: CDR1 SNHLY, CDR2 FYNNEI. V lost 2 bases, J lost 4 bases, and 9 bases lay in between. The CDR3 region has the DNA TGTGCCAGCAGTGAAAGTCTTTCATATAATTCACCCCTCCACTTT. Its translation is CASSESLSYNSPLHF.

This clonotype was picked up a small number of times. V gene TRBV20-1 combines with J gene TRBJ2-3, with D possibly being TRBD1 (5 bases). Trimming removed 6 bases from V and 5 bases from J, with 15 bases in between. The CDR3 covers 13 residues. CDR1 is DFQATT, CDR2 SNEGSKA, per germline (reference sequence). The DNA for the CDR3 is TGCAGTGCCCCCCCAGGGCAACAAGATACGCAGTATTTT. Protein product: CSAPPGQQDTQYF.

This chain links TRBV20-1 with TRBJ1-1; a possible D gene is TRBD1 (5 bases). The length of the CDR3 is 14 residues. Germline values: CDR1 DFQATT, CDR2 SNEGSKA (reference sequence). Trimming pared 1 base from V and 3 bases from J, leaving 12 bases between. CDR3 sequence (DNA): TGCAGTGCTAGAGGTCAGGGTTGGGACACTGAAGCTTTCTTT. This translates into CSARGQGWDTEAFF.

This CDR3 reads CASRSSGRSYGYTF. The CDR3 DNA sequence: TGTGCCAGCAGAAGCTCGGGACGGAGCTATGGCTACACCTTC. This chain joins TRBV6-1 and TRBJ1-2; tentatively, D is TRBD1 (5 bases). Germline assignment: CDR1 MNHNS and CDR2 SASEGT. V lost 6 bases and J lost 4, with 15 bases in between. The CDR3 contains 14 residues.

This clonotype was seen more than once but under ten times. CDR3 in amino acids: CASSPGTAQFF. CDR3 sequence (DNA): TGCGCCAGCAGCCCCGGGACAGCGCAGTTCTTC. The chain links TRBV5-1 to TRBJ2-1; TRBD1 agrees at 7 bases. Germline V gene lookup returns CDR1 SGHRS and CDR2 YFSETQ. This CDR3 has 11 residues. The V and J ends lost 4 bases and 12 bases, in that order; junction bases with no gene match: 4.

This clonotype has more than one count but fewer than ten. The chain couples TRBV10-2 to TRBJ1-1, with D unclear. The CDR3 extends over 13 amino acids. Germline CDR1 reads WSHSY; CDR2 reads SAAADI. V lost 6 bases and J 3 bases, leaving 11 bases between the germline ends. CDR3 coding DNA: TGCGCCAGCAGGCGCTACTTTGACACTGAAGCTTTCTTT. Residues: CASRRYFDTEAFF.

J is TRBJ1-4 and V is TRBV5-8; tentatively, D is TRBD1 (5 bases). Germline V gene sequence: CDR1 SGHTS, CDR2 YDEGEE. V lost 2 bases and J 5 bases, leaving 10 bases between the germline ends. The CDR3 spans 14 residues. The CDR3 region is CASSFSDRNEKLFF. CDR3 sequence (DNA): TGTGCCAGCAGCTTTTCAGACAGAAATGAAAAACTGTTTTTT.

This rearrangement joins TRBV6-1 to TRBJ1-4; tentatively, D is TRBD1 (6 bases). V was trimmed by 5 bases and J by 5 bases, leaving 18 bases between them. The germline CDR1 and CDR2 sequences are MNHNS and SASEGT. The CDR3 totals 16 residues. The CDR3: CASSYSPTGLNEKLFF. CDR3 DNA sequence: TGTGCCAGCAGTTATTCCCCTACAGGGCTGAATGAAAAACTGTTTTTT.

At least ten counts were recorded for this clonotype. This sequence joins TRBV12-3 or TRBV12-4 and TRBJ2-7, with no clear D. CDR3 size: 13 residues. Trimming took off 2 bases at V and 3 bases at J, with 8 bases between the two ends. As DNA, the CDR3 is TGTGCCAGCAGTTTAAAATGGTACTACGAGCAGTACTTC. Translating gives CASSLKWYYEQYF.

This clonotype was picked up a small number of times. This chain joins TRBV18 and TRBJ2-4; D not resolved. V shed 3 bases and J shed 5 bases, with 11 bases lying between them. CDR1 is KGHSH and CDR2 is LQKENI in the germline V gene. The CDR3 runs 14 residues. For the CDR3, the DNA is TGTGCCAGCTCACCCCCGAGCCTGGAAAACATTCAGTACTTC. Amino acids: CASSPPSLENIQYF.

As regards this clonotype: Just one base apart from a much larger clone, this may be a read error. J is TRBJ1-1 and V is TRBV11-1; perhaps TRBD1 as D (5 bases). The V gene lost 2 bases and the J gene lost 4 bases, with 14 bases spanning the gap. The germline gives CDR1 SGHAT, CDR2 FQDESV (reference sequence). This CDR3 is 15 amino acids long. Written as DNA, the CDR3 is TGTGCCAGCAGCTTACCCTGGGACGGTCGCACTGAAGCTTTCTTT. Translated: CASSLPWDGRTEAFF. The variable domain in full, completed from reference TRBV11-1 and TRBJ1-1, reads EAEVAQSPRYKITEKSQAVAFWCDPISGHATLYWYRQILGQGPELLVQFQDESVVDDSQLPKDRFSAERLKGVDSTLKIQPAELGDSAMYLCASSLPWDGRTEAFFGQGTRLTVV.

This chain links TRBV5-1 with TRBJ2-3; 7 nucleotides line up with TRBD1. The J segment lost 2 bases and the V segment lost 0 bases, leaving 3 bases of the junction unmatched. Germline lookup yields CDR1 SGHRS and CDR2 YFSETQ. The CDR3 is 15 amino acids. DNA of the CDR3: TGCGCCAGCAGCTTGGGGACAGGAAACACAGATACGCAGTATTTT. This translates into CASSLGTGNTDTQYF.

This clonotype was seen more than once but under ten times. The J gene is TRBJ1-2, the V gene TRBV28, with D maybe TRBD1 (6 bases). The ends were cut back, 2 bases at V and 8 bases at J, with 15 bases in the middle. The CDR3 loop spans 14 amino acids. Germline-derived CDR1 and CDR2 are MDHEN and SYDVKM. CDR3 sequence reads: CASSLVEGGPGYTF. The CDR3 bases are TGTGCCAGCAGTTTAGTAGAGGGGGGCCCCGGCTACACCTTC.

This rearrangement joins TRBV20-1 to TRBJ1-2; tentatively, D is TRBD1 (5 bases). The V end was cut by 5 bases, the J end by 5 bases, with 15 bases between. The CDR3 has 13 residues. Germline lookup yields CDR1 DFQATT and CDR2 SNEGSKA (reference sequence). The CDR3: CSADDMGGYGYTF. DNA for the CDR3: TGCAGTGCTGATGATATGGGGGGATATGGCTACACCTTC.